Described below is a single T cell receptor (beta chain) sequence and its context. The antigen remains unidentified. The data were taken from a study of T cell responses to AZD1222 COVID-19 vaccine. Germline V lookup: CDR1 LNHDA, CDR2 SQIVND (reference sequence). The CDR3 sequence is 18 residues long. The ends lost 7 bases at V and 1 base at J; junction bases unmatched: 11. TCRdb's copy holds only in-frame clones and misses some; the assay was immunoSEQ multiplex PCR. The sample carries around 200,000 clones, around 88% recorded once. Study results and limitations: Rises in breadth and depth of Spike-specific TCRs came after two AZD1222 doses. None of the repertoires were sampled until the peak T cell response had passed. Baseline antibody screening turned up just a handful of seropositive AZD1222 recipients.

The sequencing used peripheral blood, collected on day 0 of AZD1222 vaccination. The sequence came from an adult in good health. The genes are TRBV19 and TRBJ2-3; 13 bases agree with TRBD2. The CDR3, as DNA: TGTGCCAGTACTCCCCTCCGGACTAGCGGGAGTGGCACAGATACGCAGTATTTT. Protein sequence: CASTPLRTSGSGTDTQYF.